The T cell receptor beta chain under discussion was sequenced for a study of T cells in Graves' hyperthyroidism and ophthalmopathy. Points from the study as a whole: Stable hyperthyroidism and ophthalmopathy were separated using 13 V-J signatures. In the blood, most expanded thyroid clonotypes above 0.001 appeared as well.

Details on this clonotype: Its antigen is still unknown.

The investigators amplified TCR beta CDR3 regions from RNA transcripts. TCR CDR3 underwent first-round RT-PCR with the HTBI primer set. Each CDR3 protein is one row after TCRdb ran MiXCR on the multiplex PCR reads. Here the sample spans 730,000 or so distinct CDR3 sequences, 18% being singletons. The specimen was blood. This clonotype originated in a woman aged 45-60 years with Graves' hyperthyroidism that later progressed to Graves' ophthalmopathy.

CDR3 region: CASSTYRSVYGYTF. As DNA, the CDR3 is TGTGCCAGTAGTACATACCGATCAGTTTATGGCTACACCTTC. V and J are TRBV19 and TRBJ1-2; D gene ambiguous. V was clipped by 4 bases and J by 5 bases, with 14 bases between them. This CDR3 is 14 amino acids long. Looked up from germline, CDR1 is LNHDA and CDR2 is SQIVND (reference sequence).